This T cell receptor (beta chain) appears in the sequencing data of a study of blood T cells in healthy people across ages (dated by TCRdb to the mid-2010s). Turning to the overall study: In model experiments, template switching captured roughly one uniquely barcoded TCR beta cDNA molecule for every two T cells. Using deep sequencing normalized with unique cDNA molecular identifiers, the study measured how TCR beta repertoire diversity changes with age. The donors were divided into four age groups: young (average approximately 15 years), middle-aged (about 41), aged (about 61) and long-lived (approximately 74). The study analyzed two additional independent replicas of 1 million unique cDNA reads from the same blood draw for two donors, one aged 18 to 29 and one aged 80 or older.

The paper as a whole reports these results and caveats: Estimates of total diversity based on one million sequenced T cells were considered lower bounds and underestimates. Compared with the aged group, the long-lived group had more naive CD4+ T cells, fewer expanded clones and increased TCR diversity, suggesting age selection. Because the CMV infection status of the donors was unknown, age-related changes in expanded clonotypes may potentially have been confounded. Observed TCR beta diversity per million T cells fell roughly linearly with age, and a significant reduction was already apparent by age roughly 40. There was a strong correlation between observed TCR beta diversity and the percentage of naive T cells measured by flow cytometry. Conclusive comparison of naive and antigen-experienced compartments was prevented by the profiling of bulk unsorted PBMCs.

This clonotype has only a few counts. No antigen is known for it. Per-nucleotide qualities are absent, and no much larger clonotype sits a single base away. The donors were about 40 Caucasian individuals from Russia, aged roughly 6 to 90 years, who were systemically healthy. Around 10 milliliters of peripheral blood were drawn from each donor into EDTA-treated Vacutainer tubes. Ficoll-Paque density-gradient centrifugation was used to isolate PBMCs, with at least 6 million obtained per sample. Trizol reagent was used to extract total RNA from PBMCs, with at least 5 micrograms per sample. The percentages of naive CD45RAhigh/CD27high T cells were determined by flow cytometry on a PBMC aliquot from every donor. V was cut back by 4 bases and J by 0 bases, leaving a gap of 10 bases between them. The CDR3 measures 14 amino acids from cysteine to phenylalanine. The DNA shown is the 42-base CDR3, in frame from base 1. From the germline V gene, CDR1 is SGDLS and CDR2 is YYNGEE.

Library preparation employed 5' RACE. Sequencing took place on an Illumina HiSeq 2500. The second PCR ran for about 6 to 12 cycles and used a J-beta primer mix along with a sample-barcoded 5' primer. Each TCR beta cDNA molecule received a unique molecular identifier from a template-switch 5' adaptor carrying 12 random nucleotides. At least 2.5 million CDR3-containing paired-end reads were obtained from each sample. First-strand cDNA synthesis was performed from all RNA using the Mint cDNA synthesis kit, with priming by a TRBC-specific oligonucleotide. Following uracil-DNA glycosylase treatment, a first 18-cycle PCR with universal primers M1SS and BC2_uni_R was performed on all cDNA. The authors' analysis ran thus. For normalization, 1 million high-quality reads, each with a distinct molecular identifier, were randomly selected from each sample. Instead of being binned into consensus sequences, reads that shared molecular identifiers were thrown out. MiTCR, with a Q25 quality threshold and the strictest error-elimination algorithm, was used for CDR3 identification, clonotype clustering and error correction. A nonparametric unseen species model with Euler transformation was used to estimate a lower bound on total TCR beta diversity. TCRdb took the public reads, trimmed them with fastp at Q25, ran MiXCR for clone calling and kept in-frame beta chains. Rows merge per CDR3 protein into single entries with the most common DNA and genes. These V and J calls rely on TCRdb rather than the paper's analysis. The sample table lists approximately 780,000 distinct CDR3 sequences, 25% to 30% of them with a count of one. The top ten clonotypes cover around 3% of the sample.

These same records also appear under a second study, on T cells of mothers and their children. The second study, in turn, reports: The donors were nine systemically healthy Caucasian individuals, made up of three mothers and their six children. cDNA synthesis consumed the entire amount of extracted RNA, loaded at 1.5 ug RNA in each 15 ul reaction. In the second PCR, sample barcodes and 2-4 random nucleotides were introduced via the M1S primer. Over 8.5 million TCR beta CDR3 reads were obtained for each mother, and some 3 million reads were obtained for each child. Thymic selection shapes the output of TCR recombination in a similar way in related and unrelated pairs, and inherited differences have a minor effect. Related mother-child pairs always showed normalized repertoire overlap that was slightly higher than in unrelated mother-child pairs, though the difference was never significant. With a sensitivity of approximately 100 clones per million clonotypes, no persistent microchimeric T cell clones were detected. The study used deep NGS to compare TCR beta repertoires of mothers and children, seeking features distinguishing related mother-child pairs from unrelated individuals. On average, the children were 11 +/- 4 years old, while the mothers were about 37 +/- 4 years old. After adapters were ligated using NEBNext reagents, the libraries underwent 100+100 nt paired-end sequencing on an Illumina HiSeq 2000. To prevent cross-contamination, the mother and child libraries were prepared one month apart and sequenced in separate runs. For each donor, between roughly 500,000 and 2,300,000 distinct TCR beta clonotypes were identified. Naive TCR beta clonotypes were estimated from low-frequency clonotypes matched to each donor's FACS-determined naive share, without sorting.

The source is a boy aged 5-17 years in good health. This chain is built from TRBV9 and TRBJ1-1, with the D gene uncertain. Sequenced sample: blood. CDR3 loop: CASSPELLNTEAFF. The bases are TGTGCCAGCAGCCCAGAGTTGCTGAACACTGAAGCTTTCTTT.